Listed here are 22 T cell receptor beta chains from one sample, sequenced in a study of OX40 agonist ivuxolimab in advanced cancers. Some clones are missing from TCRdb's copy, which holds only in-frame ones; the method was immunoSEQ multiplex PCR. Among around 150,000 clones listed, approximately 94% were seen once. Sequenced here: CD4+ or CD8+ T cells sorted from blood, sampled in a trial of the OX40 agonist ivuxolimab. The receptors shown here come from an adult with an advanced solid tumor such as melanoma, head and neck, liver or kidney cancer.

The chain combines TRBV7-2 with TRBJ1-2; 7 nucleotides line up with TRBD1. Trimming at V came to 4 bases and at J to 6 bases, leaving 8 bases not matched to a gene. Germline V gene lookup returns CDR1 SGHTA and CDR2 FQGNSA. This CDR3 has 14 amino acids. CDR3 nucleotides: TGTGCCAGCAGCTCTCTGGACAGGTCCGATGGCTACACCTTC. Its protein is CASSSLDRSDGYTF.

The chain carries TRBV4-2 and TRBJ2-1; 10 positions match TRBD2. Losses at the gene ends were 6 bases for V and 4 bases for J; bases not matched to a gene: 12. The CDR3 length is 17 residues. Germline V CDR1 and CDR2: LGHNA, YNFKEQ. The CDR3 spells CASSPRGRTSGYNEQFF. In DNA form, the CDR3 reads TGTGCCAGCAGTCCTAGAGGAAGGACTAGCGGATACAATGAGCAGTTCTTC.

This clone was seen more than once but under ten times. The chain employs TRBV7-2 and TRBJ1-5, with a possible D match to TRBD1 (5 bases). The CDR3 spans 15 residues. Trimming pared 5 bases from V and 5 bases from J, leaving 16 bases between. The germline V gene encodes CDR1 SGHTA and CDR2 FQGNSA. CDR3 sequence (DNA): TGTGCCAGCAGCCAACAGGATTGGGATGATCAGCCCCAGCATTTT. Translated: CASSQQDWDDQPQHF.

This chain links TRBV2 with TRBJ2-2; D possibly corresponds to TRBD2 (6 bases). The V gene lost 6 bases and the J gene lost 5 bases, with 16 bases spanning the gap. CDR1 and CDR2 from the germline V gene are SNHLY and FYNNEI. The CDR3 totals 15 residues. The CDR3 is CASRYSGVDTGELFF. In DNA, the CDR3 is TGTGCCAGCAGATACTCGGGAGTGGATACCGGGGAGCTGTTTTTT.

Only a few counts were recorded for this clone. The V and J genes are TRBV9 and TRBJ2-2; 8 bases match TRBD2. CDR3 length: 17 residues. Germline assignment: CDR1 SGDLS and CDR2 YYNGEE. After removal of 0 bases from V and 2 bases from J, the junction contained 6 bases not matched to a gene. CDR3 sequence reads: CASSVGTGGGNTGELFF. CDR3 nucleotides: TGTGCCAGCAGCGTAGGGACGGGAGGGGGAAACACCGGGGAGCTGTTTTTT.

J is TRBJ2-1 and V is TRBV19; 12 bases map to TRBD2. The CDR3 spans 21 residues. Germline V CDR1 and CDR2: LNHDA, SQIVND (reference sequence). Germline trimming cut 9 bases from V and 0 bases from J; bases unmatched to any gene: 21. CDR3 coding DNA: TGTGCCAGCCGACCCGGGGCAGCGGGACTAGCGGGTTTTAGCTCCTACAATGAGCAGTTCTTC. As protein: CASRPGAAGLAGFSSYNEQFF.

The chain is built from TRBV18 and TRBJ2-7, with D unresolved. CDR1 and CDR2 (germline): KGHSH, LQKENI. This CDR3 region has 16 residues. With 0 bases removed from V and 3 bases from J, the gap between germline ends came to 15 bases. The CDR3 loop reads CASSPPSRIHFYEQYF. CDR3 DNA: TGTGCCAGCTCACCACCGAGTCGCATCCATTTCTACGAGCAGTACTTC.

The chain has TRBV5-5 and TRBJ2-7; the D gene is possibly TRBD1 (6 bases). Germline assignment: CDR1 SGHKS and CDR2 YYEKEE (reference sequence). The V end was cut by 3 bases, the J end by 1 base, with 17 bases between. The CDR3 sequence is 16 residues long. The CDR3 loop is CASSSFGQPKSYEQYF. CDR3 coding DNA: TGTGCCAGCAGCTCCTTTGGACAGCCCAAGTCCTACGAGCAGTACTTC.

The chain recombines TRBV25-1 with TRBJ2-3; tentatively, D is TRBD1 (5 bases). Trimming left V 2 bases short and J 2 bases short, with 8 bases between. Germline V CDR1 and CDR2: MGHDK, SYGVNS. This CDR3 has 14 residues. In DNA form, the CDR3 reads TGTGCCAGCAGTGAACGACAGTACACAGATACGCAGTATTTT. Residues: CASSERQYTDTQYF. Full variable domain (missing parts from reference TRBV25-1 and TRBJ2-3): EADIYQTPRYLVIGTGKKITLECSQTMGHDKMYWYQQDPGMELHLIHYSYGVNSTEKGDLSSESTVSRIRTEHFPLTLESARPSHTSQYLCASSERQYTDTQYFGPGTRLTVL.

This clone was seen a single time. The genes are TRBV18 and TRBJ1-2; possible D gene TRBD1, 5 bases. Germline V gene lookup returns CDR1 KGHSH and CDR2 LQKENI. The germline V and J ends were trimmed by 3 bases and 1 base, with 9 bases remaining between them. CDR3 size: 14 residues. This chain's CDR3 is CASSPLDNNYGYTF. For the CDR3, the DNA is TGTGCCAGCTCACCTCTGGACAATAACTATGGCTACACCTTC.

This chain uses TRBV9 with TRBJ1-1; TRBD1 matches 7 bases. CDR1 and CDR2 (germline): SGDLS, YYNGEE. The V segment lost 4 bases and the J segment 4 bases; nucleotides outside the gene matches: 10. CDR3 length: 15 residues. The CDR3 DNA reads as TGTGCCAGCAGCCCCCGACAGGGACTGGGCACTGAAGCTTTCTTT. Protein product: CASSPRQGLGTEAFF.

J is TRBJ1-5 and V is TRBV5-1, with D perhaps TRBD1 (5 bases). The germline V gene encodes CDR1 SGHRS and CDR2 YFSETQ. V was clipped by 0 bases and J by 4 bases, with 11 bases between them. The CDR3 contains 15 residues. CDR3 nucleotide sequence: TGCGCCAGCAGCTTGGCCGGCGGGGCGAATCAGCCCCAGCATTTT. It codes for CASSLAGGANQPQHF.

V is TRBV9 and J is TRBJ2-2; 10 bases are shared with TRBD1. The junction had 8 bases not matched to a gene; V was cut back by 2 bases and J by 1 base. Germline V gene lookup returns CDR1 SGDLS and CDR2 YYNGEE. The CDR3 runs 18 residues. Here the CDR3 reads CASSVGRQGALNTGELFF. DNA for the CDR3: TGTGCCAGCAGCGTGGGCCGACAGGGGGCTTTGAACACCGGGGAGCTGTTTTTT.

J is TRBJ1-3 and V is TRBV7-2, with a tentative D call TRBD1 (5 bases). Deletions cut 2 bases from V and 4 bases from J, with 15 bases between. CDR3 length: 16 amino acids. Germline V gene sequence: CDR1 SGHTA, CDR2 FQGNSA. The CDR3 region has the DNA TGTGCCAGCAGCTTAAATTTCGGGGGTAACGGAAACACCATATATTTT. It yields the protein CASSLNFGGNGNTIYF.

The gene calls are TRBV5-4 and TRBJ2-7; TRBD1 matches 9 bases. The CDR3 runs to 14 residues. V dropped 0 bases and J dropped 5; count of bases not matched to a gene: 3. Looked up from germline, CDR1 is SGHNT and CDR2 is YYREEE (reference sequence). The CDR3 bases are TGTGCCAGCAGCTTGGGGGACAGGGCACACGAGCAGTACTTC. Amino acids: CASSLGDRAHEQYF.

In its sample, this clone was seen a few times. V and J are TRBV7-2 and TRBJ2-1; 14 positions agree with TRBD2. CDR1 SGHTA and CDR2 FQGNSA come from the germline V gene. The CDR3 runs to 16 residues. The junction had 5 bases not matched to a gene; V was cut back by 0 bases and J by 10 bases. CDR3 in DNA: TGTGCCAGCAGCTTAGCCGGGACTAGCGGGAGTGCGGAGCAGTTCTTC. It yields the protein CASSLAGTSGSAEQFF.

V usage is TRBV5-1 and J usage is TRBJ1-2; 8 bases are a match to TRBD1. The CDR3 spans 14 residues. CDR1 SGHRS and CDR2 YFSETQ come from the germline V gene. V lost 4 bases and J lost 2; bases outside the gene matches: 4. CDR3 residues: CASSIGQGNYGYTF. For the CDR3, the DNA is TGCGCCAGCAGCATCGGACAGGGCAACTATGGCTACACCTTC.

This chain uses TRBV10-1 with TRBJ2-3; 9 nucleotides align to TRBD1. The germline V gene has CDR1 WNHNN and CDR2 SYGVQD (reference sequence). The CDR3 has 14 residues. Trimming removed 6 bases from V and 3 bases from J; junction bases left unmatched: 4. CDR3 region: CASSPGTGTDTQYF. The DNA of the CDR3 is TGCGCCAGCAGCCCCGGGACAGGGACAGATACGCAGTATTTT.

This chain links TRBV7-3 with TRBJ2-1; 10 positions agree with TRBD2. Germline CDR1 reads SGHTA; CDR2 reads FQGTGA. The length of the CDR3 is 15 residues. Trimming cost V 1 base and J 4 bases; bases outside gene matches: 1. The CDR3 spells CASSLRLAGYNEQFF. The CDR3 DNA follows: TGTGCCAGCAGCTTAAGACTAGCGGGTTACAATGAGCAGTTCTTC.

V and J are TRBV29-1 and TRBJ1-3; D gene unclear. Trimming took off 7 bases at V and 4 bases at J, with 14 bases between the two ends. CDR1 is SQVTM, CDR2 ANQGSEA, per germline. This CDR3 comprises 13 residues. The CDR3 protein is CSATTGSGNTIYF. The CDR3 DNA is TGCAGCGCAACCACGGGCTCAGGAAACACCATATATTTT.

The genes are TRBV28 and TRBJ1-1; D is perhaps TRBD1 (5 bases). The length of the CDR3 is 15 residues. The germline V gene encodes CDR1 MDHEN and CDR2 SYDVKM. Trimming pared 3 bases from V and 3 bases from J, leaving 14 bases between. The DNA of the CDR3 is TGTGCCAGCAGTTTCAGGCGAGGGGTAGACACTGAAGCTTTCTTT. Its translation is CASSFRRGVDTEAFF.

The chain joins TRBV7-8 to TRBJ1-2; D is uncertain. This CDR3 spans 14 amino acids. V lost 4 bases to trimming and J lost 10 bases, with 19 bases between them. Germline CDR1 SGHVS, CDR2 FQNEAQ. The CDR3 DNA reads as TGTGCCAGCAGCTCCCCCCCGACGGTTATGGACTACACCTTC. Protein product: CASSSPPTVMDYTF.